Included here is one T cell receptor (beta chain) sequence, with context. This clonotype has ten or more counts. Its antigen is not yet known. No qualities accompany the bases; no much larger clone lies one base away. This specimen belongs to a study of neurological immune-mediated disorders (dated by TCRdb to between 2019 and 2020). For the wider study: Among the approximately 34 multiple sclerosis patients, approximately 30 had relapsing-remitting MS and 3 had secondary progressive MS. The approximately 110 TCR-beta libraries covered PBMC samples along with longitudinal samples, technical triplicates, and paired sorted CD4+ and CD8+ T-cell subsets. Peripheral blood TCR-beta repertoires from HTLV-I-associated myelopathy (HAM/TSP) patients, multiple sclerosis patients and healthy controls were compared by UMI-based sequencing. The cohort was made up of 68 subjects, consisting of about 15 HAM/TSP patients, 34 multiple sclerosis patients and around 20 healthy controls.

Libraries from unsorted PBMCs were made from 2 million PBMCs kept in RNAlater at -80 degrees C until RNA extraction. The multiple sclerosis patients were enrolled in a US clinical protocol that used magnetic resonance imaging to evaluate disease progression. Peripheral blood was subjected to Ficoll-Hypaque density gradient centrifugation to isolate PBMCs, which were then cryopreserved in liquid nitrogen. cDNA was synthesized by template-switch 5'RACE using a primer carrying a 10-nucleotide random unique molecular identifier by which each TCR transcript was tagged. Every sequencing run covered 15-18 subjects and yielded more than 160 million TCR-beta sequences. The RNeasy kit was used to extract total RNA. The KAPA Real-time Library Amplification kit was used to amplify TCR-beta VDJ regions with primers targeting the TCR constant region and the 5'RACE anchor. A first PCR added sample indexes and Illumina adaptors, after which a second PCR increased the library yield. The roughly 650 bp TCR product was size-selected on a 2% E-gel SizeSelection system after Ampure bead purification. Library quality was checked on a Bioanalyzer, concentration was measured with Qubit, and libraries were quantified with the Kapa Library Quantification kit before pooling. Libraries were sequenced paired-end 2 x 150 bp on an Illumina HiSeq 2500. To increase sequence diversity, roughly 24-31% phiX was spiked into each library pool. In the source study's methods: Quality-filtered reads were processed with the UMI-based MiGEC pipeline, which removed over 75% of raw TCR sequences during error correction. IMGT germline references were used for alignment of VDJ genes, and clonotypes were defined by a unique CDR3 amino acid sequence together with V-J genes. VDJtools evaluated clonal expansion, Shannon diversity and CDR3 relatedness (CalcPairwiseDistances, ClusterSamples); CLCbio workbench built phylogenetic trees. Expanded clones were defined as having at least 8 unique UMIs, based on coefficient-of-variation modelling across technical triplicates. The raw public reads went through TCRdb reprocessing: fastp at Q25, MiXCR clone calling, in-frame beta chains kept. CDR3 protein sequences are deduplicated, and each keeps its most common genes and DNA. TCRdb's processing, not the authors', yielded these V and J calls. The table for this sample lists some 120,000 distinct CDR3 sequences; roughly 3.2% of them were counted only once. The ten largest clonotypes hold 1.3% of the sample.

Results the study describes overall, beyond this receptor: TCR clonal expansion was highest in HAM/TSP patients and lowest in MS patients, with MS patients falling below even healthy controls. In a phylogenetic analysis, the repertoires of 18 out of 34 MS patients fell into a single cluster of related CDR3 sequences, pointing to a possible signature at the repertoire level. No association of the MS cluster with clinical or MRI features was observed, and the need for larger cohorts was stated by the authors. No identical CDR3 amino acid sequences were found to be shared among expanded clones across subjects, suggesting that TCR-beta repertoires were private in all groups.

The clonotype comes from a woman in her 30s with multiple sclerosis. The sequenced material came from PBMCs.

The sequence in DNA is TGTGCCAGCAGTTACAGCGGGGCCTACAATGAGCAGTTCTTC. Its translation reads: CASSYSGAYNEQFF. The V and J segments used are TRBV28 and TRBJ2-1; 7 middle bases align to TRBD2. V has 4 bases trimmed and J has 2 bases trimmed; junction bases matching no gene number 2. The CDR3 spans 14 residues, from the cysteine through the phenylalanine. The DNA shown is the 42-base CDR3, in frame from base 1. CDR1 MDHEN and CDR2 SYDVKM are derived from the germline V gene.